The rows below give T cell receptor beta chains drawn from one sample of a study of cytomegalovirus exposure and HLA in healthy donors. Profiling relied on immunoSEQ multiplex PCR, and the TCRdb table lists in-frame clones only, not all of them. The data show around 170,000 clones, 82% seen once. Input material: PBMCs. These receptors all come from a woman under 30 in good health and CMV-seronegative. CDR3s include the opening cysteine and the closing phenylalanine or tryptophan. The D gene is left open where the match is weak. Size values are once, few and many counts, or a class for expanded clones, and some rows have none.

abundance	j_gene	d_gene	v_gene	CDR3nt	CDR3aa
NA	TRBJ2-1	TRBD2	TRBV6-4	TGTGCCAGCAGTTTAGCGGGAGGGCCGGGAGAGCAGTTCTTC	CASSLAGGPGEQFF
NA	TRBJ2-1	NA	TRBV7-2	TGTGCCAGCAGCTTCTCTCCGGGAGCTAATGATGAGCAGTTCTTC	CASSFSPGANDEQFF
NA	TRBJ1-5	TRBD1	TRBV30	TGTGCCTGGAGCCCCGACAGGGGATCACAGCCCCAGCATTTT	CAWSPDRGSQPQHF
NA	TRBJ2-7	TRBD1	TRBV2	TGTGCCAGCATCGACATCACAGGGGGCTCCTACGAGCAGTACTTC	CASIDITGGSYEQYF
NA	TRBJ2-3	TRBD2	TRBV5-6	TGTGCCAGCAGCTTGGCTGAGCGGGGGGGCACAGATACGCAGTATTTT	CASSLAERGGTDTQYF
NA	TRBJ2-7	TRBD1	TRBV6-1	TGTGCCAGCAGAGGACAGGGGCCCGAGCAGTACTTC	CASRGQGPEQYF
NA	TRBJ1-5	NA	TRBV19	TGTGCCAGTAGCCCGCTCCTCCAACTTAGAGGCAATCAGCCCCAGCATTTT	CASSPLLQLRGNQPQHF
NA	TRBJ2-1	TRBD1	TRBV10-3	TGTGCCATCAGTGACCCCACCAGGGGGAACAACAATGAGCAGTTCTTC	CAISDPTRGNNNEQFF
NA	TRBJ1-5	NA	TRBV6-5	TGTGCCAGCAGTTACGTCCCTCATCAGCCCCAGCATTTT	CASSYVPHQPQHF
few	TRBJ1-2	TRBD1	TRBV6-1	TGTGCCAGCAGGGAAGGTGGGGGACAGGGACGTTATGGCTACACCTTC	CASREGGGQGRYGYTF
NA	TRBJ2-3	TRBD2	TRBV7-3	TGTGCCAGCAGCCGTAGCGGGCTTTCTACAGATACGCAGTATTTT	CASSRSGLSTDTQYF
NA	TRBJ2-3	NA	TRBV6-5	TGTGCCAGCAGCCCGGACAGTAGCACAGATACGCAGTATTTT	CASSPDSSTDTQYF
few	TRBJ2-2	TRBD2	TRBV2	TGTGCCAGCAGTGGGGGACTAGCGGGGACGACCGGGGAGCTGTTTTTT	CASSGGLAGTTGELFF
NA	TRBJ2-5	TRBD2	TRBV6-1	TGTGCCAGCAAACGGGAGGGCCAAGAGACCCAGTACTTC	CASKREGQETQYF